Included here is one T cell receptor (beta chain) sequence, with context. Its antigen is still unknown. Assay used: immunoSEQ multiplex PCR; TCRdb lists only in-frame clones, some missing. The sample has about 130,000 clones, 93% seen once. Germline V gene data show CDR1 as KGHSH and CDR2 as LQKENI. There are 12 residues in the CDR3. V lost 4 bases and J 1 base, leaving 4 bases between the germline ends. These data belong to a study of T cell responses to AZD1222 COVID-19 vaccine. In the study overall: Timing groups of about 4 and about 12 weeks for second doses were pooled. General observations from the study: No day 14 peak samples; only post-peak repertoires were characterized. Spike-specific TCR breadth and depth rose after two AZD1222 doses.

Sequenced material: peripheral blood, taken on day 0 of AZD1222 vaccination. This receptor was taken from an adult in good health. The genes are TRBV18 and TRBJ1-1; D is unclear. This CDR3 reads CASSRGNTEAFF. CDR3 DNA sequence: TGTGCCAGCTCACGGGGGAACACTGAAGCTTTCTTT.